The clone carrying this TCR beta chain was found once. Its specificity is not known. This nonspecific control used anti-CD3/anti-CD28 bead stimulation of CD4+ T cells. Sorting of responding CD4+ T cells relied on upregulated CD40 ligand together with CD69. CD4+ T cell counts exceeded 400 cells/uL; CMV serology was positive. The sample belongs to a study of persistence of HIV-infected CD4 T cells. Study summary: Donors had been on suppressive ART for a median of 8 years. Up to about 200 mL blood was drawn at multiple time points; a couple of donors had single-time leukapheresis. Study outcomes and limitations: Within sorted populations, more oligoclonal TCRs accompanied more oligoclonal proviruses.

Per the germline V gene, CDR1 is MDHEN and CDR2 is SYDVKM. The CDR3 totals 14 residues. J lost 5 bases, V lost 2 bases, and 5 bases had no gene match. The immunoSEQ assay was version 4, run in survey mode. Sequenced by immunoSEQ multiplex PCR; TCRdb stores in-frame clones only, minus some. The data contain 40,000 to 55,000 clones, around 90% of them singletons. The chain joins TRBV28 to TRBJ1-1; 7 bases are shared with TRBD1. The sample here was CD4+ T cells sorted from PBMCs after roughly 19-hour stimulation, taken from a patient who received antiretroviral therapy. The sequence was collected from an adult woman with HIV who was CMV-seropositive. CDR3 DNA sequence: TGTGCCAGCAGTTTAATTGCAGGGGGTACTGAAGCTTTCTTT. Its protein product is CASSLIAGGTEAFF.